This entry is about one T cell receptor beta chain. Antigen: not known. This entry comes from a study of blood T cells in healthy people across ages. The second PCR ran about 6 to 12 cycles with a sample-barcoded 5' primer and J-beta primers. All samples gave at least 2.5 million CDR3-containing paired-end reads. TCRdb itself ran the 5' RACE reads through MiXCR, one entry per CDR3 protein. The profile shows 750,000 or so distinct CDR3 sequences, roughly 25% of them singletons. This CDR3 is built from 15 residues. Germline CDR1 is ENHRY and CDR2 is SYGVKD. Regarding the study as a whole: The study regarded diversity estimates from one million T cells as underestimates.

These data also formed part of another study, on T cells of mothers and their children. That study reports: Donation came from a few healthy Caucasian mothers together with their six children.

This receptor was taken from a boy aged 5-17 years in good health. The specimen sequenced was blood. This rearrangement joins TRBV10-3 to TRBJ2-5; perhaps TRBD2 as D (7 bases). The last part of the DNA fits TRBJ2-7 better; the J call may be wrong. The DNA of the CDR3 is TGTGCCATCAGTGAGTCCAGGGGAGGGTCCTACGAGCAGTACTTC. Its protein product is CAISESRGGSYEQYF.